This T cell receptor beta chain emerged from a study of blood T cell repertoires in COVID-19. Study overall: The United States, Italy and Spain provided the acute and convalescent COVID-19 samples. Nucleic acid was either cDNA or gDNA, and it came from T cells, B-cell-depleted T cells, or PBMCs.

This CDR3 region has 12 residues. The germline gives CDR1 SQVTM, CDR2 ANQGSEA. V was shortened by 2 bases and J by 5 bases, with 9 bases between the two germline ends. Original data processing: By means of reference gene primer amplification, nucleated cell counts were estimated. The method was immunoSEQ multiplex PCR; TCRdb's version includes in-frame clones alone and lacks a portion of them. V and J calls and clone size come straight from that table; D and trimming were deduced from the DNA. The sample records 60,000 to 70,000 clones, roughly 81% being singletons. The clonotype was recovered from a man aged 80 or over with acute or convalescent COVID-19. The rearrangement links TRBV29-1 to TRBJ2-5; D possibly corresponds to TRBD2 (6 bases). Material for sequencing was peripheral blood. CDR3 region: CSVERGRETQYF. CDR3 bases: TGCAGCGTTGAACGAGGGAGGGAGACCCAGTACTTC. Supplemented by reference TRBV29-1 and TRBJ2-5, the full variable domain reads SAVISQKPSRDICQRGTSLTIQCQVDSQVTMMFWYRQQPGQSLTLIATANQGSEATYESGFVIDKFPISRPNLTFSTLTVSNMSPEDSSIYLCSVERGRETQYFGPGTRLLVL.